One sample yielded the 5 T cell receptor beta chains listed below, sequenced in a study of response to subunit inactivated influenza vaccine. TCRdb re-called the RT-PCR reads with MiXCR, one entry per CDR3 protein. The data show about 180,000 distinct CDR3 sequences, around 9% seen once. The sample consisted of non-naive T cells sorted from PBMCs, taken on the day of vaccination. Every receptor here comes from a man between 50 and 59 years old who received an inactivated influenza vaccine.

In this sample, this clonotype turned up a few times. V gene TRBV28 combines with J gene TRBJ2-7, with unresolved D. V was clipped by 2 bases and J by 12 bases, with 14 bases between them. The germline V gene encodes CDR1 MDHEN and CDR2 SYDVKM. The CDR3 sequence is 12 residues long. CDR3 in DNA: TGTGCCAGCAGTTTAATAGGACGGCCACTGTACTTC. Translating it yields CASSLIGRPLYF.

This clonotype was found a few times. The chain combines TRBV20-1 with TRBJ2-5; tentative D call: TRBD1 (6 bases). There are 11 residues in the CDR3. Per germline, CDR1 DFQATT and CDR2 SNEGSKA (reference sequence). In nucleotides, the CDR3 is TGCAGGTCCCAAAGGGGGGAGACCCAGTACTTC. Protein: CRSQRGETQYF.

This clonotype appeared many times. The V gene is TRBV10-2, the J gene TRBJ2-7; 7 nucleotides align to TRBD1. The CDR3 has 16 amino acids. Looked up from germline, CDR1 is WSHSY and CDR2 is SAAADI. Losses at the gene ends were 4 bases for V and 5 bases for J; bases not matched to a gene: 14. The CDR3 region is CASSVSRDRLVHEQYF. CDR3 nucleotides: TGCGCCAGCAGTGTCTCCCGGGACAGACTTGTGCACGAGCAGTACTTC.

Only a few counts were recorded for this clonotype. This rearrangement joins TRBV7-2 to TRBJ1-3, with D tentatively TRBD1 (6 bases). Germline CDR1 and CDR2: SGHTA and FQGNSA. This CDR3 comprises 14 residues. Deletions cut 5 bases from V and 4 bases from J, with 12 bases between. The CDR3 here is CASSATGSGNTIYF. CDR3 DNA: TGTGCCAGCAGCGCCACAGGGTCGGGAAACACCATATATTTT.

This clonotype was picked up many times. This chain joins TRBV7-2 and TRBJ1-1; D is unresolved. Germline V gene sequence: CDR1 SGHTA, CDR2 FQGNSA. The germline V and J ends were trimmed by 6 bases and 2 bases, with 22 bases remaining between them. CDR3 length equals 17 residues. The CDR3 protein is CASSSGSRVFVNTEAFF. The CDR3 DNA reads as TGTGCCAGCAGTTCAGGCTCAAGGGTATTTGTTAACACTGAAGCTTTCTTT.